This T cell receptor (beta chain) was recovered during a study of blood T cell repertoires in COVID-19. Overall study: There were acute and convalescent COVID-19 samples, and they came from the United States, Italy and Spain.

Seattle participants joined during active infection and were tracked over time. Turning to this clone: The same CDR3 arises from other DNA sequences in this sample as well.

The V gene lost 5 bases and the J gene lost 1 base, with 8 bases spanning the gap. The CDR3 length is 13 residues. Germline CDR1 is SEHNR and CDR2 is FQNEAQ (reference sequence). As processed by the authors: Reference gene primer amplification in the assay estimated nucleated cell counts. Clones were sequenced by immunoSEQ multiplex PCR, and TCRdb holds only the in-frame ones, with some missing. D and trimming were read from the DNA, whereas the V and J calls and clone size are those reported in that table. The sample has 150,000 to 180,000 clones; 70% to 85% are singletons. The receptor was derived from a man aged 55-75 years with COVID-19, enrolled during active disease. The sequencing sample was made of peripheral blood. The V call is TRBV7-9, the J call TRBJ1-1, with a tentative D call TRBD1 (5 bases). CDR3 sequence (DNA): TGTGCCAGCAGCCTCGGACAGAACACTGAAGCTTTCTTT. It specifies CASSLGQNTEAFF. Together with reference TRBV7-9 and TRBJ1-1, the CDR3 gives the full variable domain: DTGVSQNPRHKITKRGQNVTFRCDPISEHNRLYWYRQTLGQGPEFLTYFQNEAQLEKSRLLSDRFSAERPKGSFSTLEIQRTEQGDSAMYLCASSLGQNTEAFFGQGTRLTVV.